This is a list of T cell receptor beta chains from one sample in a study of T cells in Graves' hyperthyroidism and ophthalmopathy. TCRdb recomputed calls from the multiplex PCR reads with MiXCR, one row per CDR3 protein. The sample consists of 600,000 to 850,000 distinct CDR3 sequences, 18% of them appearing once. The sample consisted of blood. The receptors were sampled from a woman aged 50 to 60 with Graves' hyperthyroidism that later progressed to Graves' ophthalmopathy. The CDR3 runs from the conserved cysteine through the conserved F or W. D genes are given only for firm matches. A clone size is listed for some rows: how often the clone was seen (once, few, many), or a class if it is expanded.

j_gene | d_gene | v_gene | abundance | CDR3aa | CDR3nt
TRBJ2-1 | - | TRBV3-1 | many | CASSLRTANNEQFF | TGTGCCAGCAGCCTCCGGACAGCTAACAATGAGCAGTTCTTC
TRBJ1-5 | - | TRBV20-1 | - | CSAAAFYSNQPQHF | TGCAGTGCTGCAGCCTTTTATAGCAATCAGCCCCAGCATTTT
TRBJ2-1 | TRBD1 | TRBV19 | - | CASSIEGQGFNEQFF | TGTGCCAGTAGTATAGAGGGACAGGGTTTCAATGAGCAGTTCTTC
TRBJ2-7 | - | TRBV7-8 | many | CASTLAGTHSYEQYF | TGTGCCAGCACTCTTGCCGGGACTCACTCCTACGAGCAGTACTTC
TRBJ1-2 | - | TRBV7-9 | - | CASSLVVEGYYGYTF | TGTGCCAGCAGCTTAGTCGTAGAGGGCTACTATGGCTACACCTTC
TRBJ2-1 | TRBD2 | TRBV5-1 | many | CASSSGLAGAPLSRNEQFF | TGCGCCAGCAGCTCCGGACTAGCAGGGGCCCCCCTCTCTCGGAATGAGCAGTTCTTC
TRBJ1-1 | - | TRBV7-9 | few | CASSLVGGLAFF | TGTGCCAGCAGCTTAGTCGGGGGTCTGGCTTTCTTT
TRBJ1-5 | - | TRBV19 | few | CASSITYTSNQPQHF | TGTGCCAGTAGTATAACGTACACCAGCAATCAGCCCCAGCATTTT
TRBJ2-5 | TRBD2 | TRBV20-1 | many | CSARRGSSGAETQYF | TGCAGTGCTAGAAGAGGGAGTAGCGGGGCCGAGACCCAGTACTTC
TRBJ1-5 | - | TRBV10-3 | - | CAISDLGGGQPQHF | TGTGCCATCAGTGATTTAGGTGGAGGTCAGCCCCAGCATTTT
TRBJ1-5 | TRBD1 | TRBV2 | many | CASRGQQGPQPQHF | TGTGCCAGCAGGGGACAACAGGGGCCTCAGCCCCAGCATTTT
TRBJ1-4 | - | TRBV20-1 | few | CSAMVGGANNEKLFF | TGCAGTGCTATGGTCGGTGGGGCGAATAATGAAAAACTGTTTTTT
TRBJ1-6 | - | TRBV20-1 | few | CSARVLQGPSSYNSPLHF | TGCAGTGCTAGAGTTCTACAGGGCCCAAGCTCCTATAATTCACCCCTCCACTTT
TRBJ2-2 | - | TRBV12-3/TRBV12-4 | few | CASQERGATGELFF | TGTGCCAGCCAGGAGAGGGGGGCCACCGGGGAGCTGTTTTTT
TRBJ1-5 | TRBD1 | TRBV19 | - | CASSIPTGAQPQHF | TGTGCCAGTAGTATACCGACAGGGGCTCAGCCCCAGCATTTT
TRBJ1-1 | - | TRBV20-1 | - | CSARIGQPNTEAFF | TGCAGTGCTAGAATAGGACAGCCGAACACTGAAGCTTTCTTT
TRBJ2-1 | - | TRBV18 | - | CASSPPSLVPEGNEQFF | TGTGCCAGCTCACCACCATCTCTAGTCCCGGAGGGCAATGAGCAGTTCTTC
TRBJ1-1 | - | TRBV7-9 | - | CASSLGAFF | TGTGCCAGCAGCTTAGGAGCTTTCTTT
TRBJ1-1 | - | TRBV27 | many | CASSFISRGPNTEAFF | TGTGCCAGCAGTTTTATATCCCGGGGACCGAACACTGAAGCTTTCTTT
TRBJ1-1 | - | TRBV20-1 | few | CSGSIGSFTEAFF | TGCAGTGGCAGCATAGGGAGTTTCACTGAAGCTTTCTTT
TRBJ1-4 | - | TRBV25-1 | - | CASSESPSGGEKLFF | TGTGCCAGCAGTGAATCTCCCTCAGGAGGTGAAAAACTGTTTTTT
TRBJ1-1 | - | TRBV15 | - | CATSRDPSGGGEAFF | TGTGCCACCAGCAGAGACCCTTCGGGGGGGGGAGAAGCTTTCTTT
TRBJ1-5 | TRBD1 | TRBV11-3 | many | CASSRGQGANQPQHF | TGTGCCAGCAGCCGTGGACAGGGGGCAAATCAGCCCCAGCATTTT
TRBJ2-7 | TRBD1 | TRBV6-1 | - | CASTSFDRGSYEQYF | TGTGCCAGCACCTCCTTCGACAGGGGGTCGTACGAGCAGTACTTC
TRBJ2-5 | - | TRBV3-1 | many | CASSHPGVEEETQYF | TGTGCCAGCAGCCATCCGGGGGTTGAGGAGGAGACCCAGTACTTC
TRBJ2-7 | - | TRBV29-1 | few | CSVVLDRIIYEQYF | TGCAGCGTTGTACTCGACAGGATCATCTACGAGCAGTACTTC
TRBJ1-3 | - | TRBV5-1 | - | CASSLAQAGNTIYF | TGCGCCAGCAGCCTGGCGCAGGCTGGAAACACCATATATTTT
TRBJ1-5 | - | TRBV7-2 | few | CASSHPAGVQPQHF | TGTGCCAGCAGCCACCCGGCAGGGGTCCAGCCCCAGCATTTT
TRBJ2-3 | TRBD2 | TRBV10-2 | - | CASSRQRGSTDTQYF | TGCGCCAGCAGTCGACAGCGGGGGAGCACAGATACGCAGTATTTT
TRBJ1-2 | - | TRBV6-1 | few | CASSHSVALGQNYGYTF | TGTGCCAGCAGCCACTCCGTCGCGCTGGGTCAGAACTATGGCTACACCTTC
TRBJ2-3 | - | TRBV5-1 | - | CASLTGEGPTDTQYF | TGCGCCAGCCTTACAGGAGAAGGGCCAACAGATACGCAGTATTTT
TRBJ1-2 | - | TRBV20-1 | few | CSASNAYGYTF | TGCAGTGCTAGTAACGCCTATGGCTACACCTTC
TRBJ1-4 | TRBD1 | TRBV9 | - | CASSVVGQGHEKLFF | TGTGCCAGCAGCGTAGTAGGACAGGGGCATGAAAAACTGTTTTTT